These T cell receptor beta chains were read from a single sample in a study of tumor-infiltrating lymphocytes in localized non-small cell lung cancer. TCRdb's table, derived via immunoSEQ multiplex PCR, lists solely in-frame clones and lacks some. Among about 16,000 clones, about 69% were seen once, and the ten largest hold about 9.1%. Source material: lung tumor tissue. These receptors originate from a human donor with non-small cell lung cancer. Both conserved end residues are part of each CDR3.

j_call: TRBJ1-5; v_call: TRBV30; cdr3_aa: CAWRQQGASQPQHF
j_call: TRBJ2-7; v_call: TRBV5-1; cdr3_aa: CASSLEASGYTYEQYF
j_call: TRBJ2-1; v_call: TRBV28; cdr3_aa: CASSFGSPSLNEQFF
j_call: TRBJ1-2; v_call: TRBV19; cdr3_aa: CASSSRTLRGYTF
j_call: TRBJ1-2; v_call: TRBV2; cdr3_aa: CAKDRSAGYTF
j_call: TRBJ1-2; v_call: TRBV5-1; cdr3_aa: CASSLEGGGDYGYTF
j_call: TRBJ2-1; v_call: TRBV5-1; cdr3_aa: CASSRTSPNEQFF
j_call: TRBJ2-7; v_call: TRBV28; cdr3_aa: CASRGQTGGTHYYEQYF
j_call: TRBJ1-2; v_call: TRBV30; cdr3_aa: CAWSGVTRDTYGYTF
j_call: TRBJ2-3; v_call: TRBV4-2; cdr3_aa: CASSQGVGLSTDTQYF
j_call: TRBJ2-1; v_call: TRBV7-9; cdr3_aa: CASSLVRGQKSYNEQFF
j_call: TRBJ1-2; v_call: TRBV6-5; cdr3_aa: CASSPGGDSNGYTF
j_call: TRBJ2-5; v_call: TRBV15; cdr3_aa: CATSIPGLVQETQYF
j_call: TRBJ1-2; v_call: TRBV2; cdr3_aa: CASSPDLIYGYTF
j_call: TRBJ1-4; v_call: TRBV7-9; cdr3_aa: CASSLDGWYNEKLFF
j_call: TRBJ1-5; v_call: TRBV19; cdr3_aa: CASSISTAGSNQPQHF
j_call: TRBJ1-5; v_call: TRBV6-5; cdr3_aa: CASSYGRGQPQHF
j_call: TRBJ1-3; v_call: TRBV10-3; cdr3_aa: CAISGGSDGNTIYF
j_call: TRBJ2-7; v_call: TRBV20-1; cdr3_aa: CSAREGLSGYF
j_call: TRBJ1-2; v_call: TRBV28; cdr3_aa: CASSLSTNGYTF
j_call: TRBJ2-2; v_call: TRBV6-5; cdr3_aa: CASSSDILGTGELFF
j_call: TRBJ2-2; v_call: TRBV5-1; cdr3_aa: CASSLSGTGELFF
j_call: TRBJ1-3; v_call: TRBV9; cdr3_aa: CASGQGGNSGNTIYF
j_call: TRBJ2-1; v_call: TRBV11-2; cdr3_aa: CASLGGLEQFF
j_call: TRBJ2-3; v_call: TRBV27; cdr3_aa: CARGLSGPSTDTQYF
j_call: TRBJ2-3; v_call: TRBV4-2; cdr3_aa: CASSLRERTDTQYF
j_call: TRBJ1-2; v_call: TRBV6-5; cdr3_aa: CASSRQGGSGGYTF